This TCR beta chain was sequenced in a study of blood T cell repertoires in COVID-19. CDR3 length: 18 amino acids. The V and J ends lost 3 bases and 2 bases, in that order; junction bases with no gene match: 12. Germline V gives CDR1 SGHTA, CDR2 FQGNSA. The protocol was immunoSEQ multiplex PCR, while the TCRdb copy is restricted to in-frame clones and leaves out a portion. The sample records about 170,000 clones, around 90% being singletons. This sequence originates from a man aged 18 to 29 with COVID-19, enrolled during active disease. Specimen: peripheral blood. The V call is TRBV7-2, the J call TRBJ2-3; the match to TRBD2 covers 9 bases. The CDR3 DNA reads TGTGCCAGCAGCTTTCGCCCGACTAGCGGCGCCCTCACAGATACGCAGTATTTT. Encoded protein: CASSFRPTSGALTDTQYF.